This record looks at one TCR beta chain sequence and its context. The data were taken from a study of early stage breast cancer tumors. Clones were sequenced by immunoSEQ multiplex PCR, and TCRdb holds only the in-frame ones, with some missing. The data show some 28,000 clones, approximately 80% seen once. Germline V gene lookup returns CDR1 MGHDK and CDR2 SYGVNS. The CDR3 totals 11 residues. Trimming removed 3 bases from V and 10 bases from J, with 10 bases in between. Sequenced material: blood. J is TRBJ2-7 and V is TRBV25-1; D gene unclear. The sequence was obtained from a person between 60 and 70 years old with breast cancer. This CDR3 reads CASSDPRGQYF. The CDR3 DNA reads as TGTGCCAGCAGTGACCCCCGCGGTCAGTACTTC.